This entry is about one T cell receptor beta chain. This specimen belongs to a study of blood T cell repertoires in COVID-19. Overall study context: T cells, B-cell-depleted T cells, or PBMCs supplied cDNA or gDNA.

This table comes from immunoSEQ multiplex PCR, and its TCRdb copy is limited to in-frame clones, with some not included. The sample holds 220,000 or so clones, 82% seen once. This TCR was sampled from a woman aged 60 to 75 who had recovered from COVID-19. Sequencing was performed on PBMCs or T cells enriched from blood (not recorded which).

The CDR3 DNA reads as TGTGCCAGCAGCTCAACTGACAGGGACAATCAGCCCCAGCATTTT. Protein sequence: CASSSTDRDNQPQHF. This chain links TRBV5-5 with TRBJ1-5; 7 bases fit TRBD1. CDR1 SGHKS and CDR2 YYEKEE come from the germline V gene (reference sequence). The V segment lost 3 bases and the J segment 3 bases; nucleotides outside the gene matches: 6. This CDR3 is built from 15 residues. Together with reference TRBV5-5 and TRBJ1-5, the CDR3 gives the full variable domain: DAGVTQSPTHLIKTRGQQVTLRCSPISGHKSVSWYQQVLGQGPQFIFQYYEKEERGRGNFPDRFSARQFPNYSSELNVNALLLGDSALYLCASSSTDRDNQPQHFGDGTRLSIL.